These 15 T cell receptor beta chains share one sample of origin, sequenced in a study of circulating and synovial CD4+ cells in juvenile arthritis. Clones were sequenced by immunoSEQ multiplex PCR, and TCRdb holds only the in-frame ones, with some missing. The table shows 15,000 to 20,000 clones, with around 91% occurring only once. Sample: CD4+ T cells from blood. Receptors were obtained from a human donor with juvenile idiopathic arthritis.

The DNA of the CDR3 is TGTGCCAGCAGTGAAGCAAACTACCAAAACATTCAGTACTTC. It codes for CASSEANYQNIQYF. The gene calls are TRBV6-1 and TRBJ2-4, with D uncertain. The germline gives CDR1 MNHNS, CDR2 SASEGT. The V and J ends lost 0 bases and 5 bases respectively, with 8 bases between them. There are 14 residues in the CDR3.

The gene calls are TRBV6-6 and TRBJ1-3; unclear D gene. The CDR3 consists of 13 residues. Germline CDR1 MNHNY, CDR2 SVGAGI (reference sequence). Trimming shortened V by 6 bases and J by 4 bases, and 10 bases separated the two germline ends. In DNA form, the CDR3 reads TGTGCCAGCAGGAGAGGGCTCGGAAACACCATATATTTT. Its protein is CASRRGLGNTIYF.

The chain joins TRBV30 to TRBJ2-5; D uncertain. This CDR3 contains 13 residues. Germline V lookup: CDR1 GTSNPN, CDR2 SVGIG (reference sequence). Trimming left V 1 base short and J 0 bases short, with 6 bases between. The DNA of the CDR3 is TGTGCCTGGAGTGGGAGCTACCAAGAGACCCAGTACTTC. Translated: CAWSGSYQETQYF.

The V call is TRBV4-3, the J call TRBJ1-2; TRBD1 might be the D (6 bases). CDR3 length equals 16 residues. Deletions cut 0 bases from V and 0 bases from J, with 11 bases between. CDR1 is LGHNA and CDR2 is YSLEER in the germline V gene. The CDR3 spells CASSQDSGQTNYGYTF. The CDR3, as DNA: TGCGCCAGCAGCCAAGATTCGGGACAAACTAACTATGGCTACACCTTC.

This chain connects TRBV28 to TRBJ1-3, with D maybe TRBD1 (6 bases). The germline gives CDR1 MDHEN, CDR2 SYDVKM. Trimming stripped 5 bases from V and 14 bases from J, with 10 bases between. The CDR3 sequence is 10 residues long. The CDR3 reads CASSHRDVYF. Written as DNA, the CDR3 is TGTGCCAGCAGTCACAGGGATGTATATTTT.

Turning to this clone: One end of the junction varies from germline; a read error may be responsible. Other DNA sequences in this specimen translate into the identical CDR3. V gene TRBV12-5 combines with J gene TRBJ1-1, with TRBD1 matching 8 bases. In germline, CDR1 is LGHNT, CDR2 FRNRAP. This CDR3 has 13 residues. CDR3 region: CASGPTPGQEAFF. CDR3 sequence (DNA): TGTGCTAGTGGTCCAACGCCGGGACAGGAAGCCTTCTTT. The full variable domain, in which reference TRBV12-5 and TRBJ1-1 provide the parts outside the CDR3, is DARVTQTPRHKVTEMGQEVTMRCQPILGHNTVFWYRQTMMQGLELLAYFRNRAPLDDSGMPKDRFSAEMPDATLATLKIQPSEPRDSAVYFCASGPTPGQEAFFGQGTRLTVV.

A word on this clone: Other DNA sequences in this sample translate to the same CDR3. The chain couples TRBV11-2 to TRBJ1-6; D possibly corresponds to TRBD1 (5 bases). V lost 3 bases to trimming and J lost 8 bases, with 11 bases between them. Germline V gives CDR1 SGHAT, CDR2 FQNNGV. This CDR3 is built from 14 residues. This chain's CDR3 is CASSLDNGHSPLHF. CDR3 bases: TGTGCCAGCAGCTTGGACAACGGACATTCACCCCTCCACTTT.

V is TRBV27 and J is TRBJ1-1; 11 positions agree with TRBD1. The V and J ends lost 6 bases and 5 bases, in that order; junction bases with no gene match: 11. This CDR3 has 16 residues. Germline CDR1 is MNHEY and CDR2 is SMNVEV (reference sequence). The CDR3 region is CASRRTGGVRTTEAFF. CDR3 nucleotides: TGTGCCAGCAGAAGGACAGGGGGCGTGAGGACGACTGAAGCTTTCTTT.

The chain carries TRBV7-8 and TRBJ1-5; tentatively, D is TRBD1 (6 bases). The CDR3 consists of 14 residues. Germline loops: CDR1 SGHVS, CDR2 FQNEAQ. Between the trimmed V and J ends, which lost 6 bases and 4 bases, there was a span of 13 bases. The DNA of the CDR3 is TGTGCCAGCAGATTGGGGGCTACAAATCAGCCCCAGCATTTT. It translates to CASRLGATNQPQHF.

The CDR3 region has the DNA TGTGCCAGCAGTGAAGGGGTTTTGGGGCCTAATTCACCCCTCCACTTT. Translating it yields CASSEGVLGPNSPLHF. The V call is TRBV6-1, the J call TRBJ1-6, with D possibly being TRBD1 (5 bases). The CDR3 is 16 residues long. The V gene lost 1 base and the J gene lost 6 bases, with 13 bases spanning the gap. The germline gives CDR1 MNHNS, CDR2 SASEGT.

The rearrangement joins TRBV5-1 to TRBJ1-6, with no clear D. CDR3 size: 15 residues. V dropped 0 bases and J dropped 10 bases, with 14 bases sitting between them. CDR1 is SGHRS and CDR2 is YFSETQ in the germline V gene. This chain's CDR3 is CASSLDTGVQSPLHF. CDR3 DNA sequence: TGCGCCAGCAGCTTGGATACGGGAGTACAGTCACCCCTCCACTTT.

The rearrangement uses TRBV5-1 and TRBJ1-2; TRBD1 agrees at 7 bases. The junction had 5 bases not matched to a gene; V was cut back by 6 bases and J by 3 bases. Germline V gene sequence: CDR1 SGHRS, CDR2 YFSETQ. This CDR3 comprises 13 residues. The CDR3 DNA is TGCGCCAGCAAACCCGACAGGGACTATGGCTACACCTTC. Its protein is CASKPDRDYGYTF. The variable domain in full, completed from reference TRBV5-1 and TRBJ1-2, reads KAGVTQTPRYLIKTRGQQVTLSCSPISGHRSVSWYQQTPGQGLQFLFEYFSETQRNKGNFPGRFSGRQFSNSRSEMNVSTLELGDSALYLCASKPDRDYGYTFGSGTRLTVV.

The gene calls are TRBV2 and TRBJ1-5; 8 nucleotides align to TRBD1. The CDR3 totals 15 residues. The germline V gene encodes CDR1 SNHLY and CDR2 FYNNEI. V lost 6 bases and J lost 3; bases outside the gene matches: 7. The CDR3 loop is CASSGDRRSNQPQHF. The CDR3 region has the DNA TGTGCCAGCAGCGGGGACAGGAGGTCCAATCAGCCCCAGCATTTT.

The J gene is TRBJ2-2, the V gene TRBV29-1, with D perhaps matching TRBD1 (5 bases). This CDR3 is 14 amino acids long. Trimming removed 5 bases at V and 3 bases at J, with 13 bases between. Per the germline V gene, CDR1 is SQVTM and CDR2 is ANQGSEA. CDR3 residues: CSVSRQGDTGELFF. The CDR3 DNA reads TGCAGCGTTTCCCGCCAGGGTGACACCGGGGAGCTGTTTTTT.

This chain connects TRBV28 to TRBJ2-7; D might be TRBD2 (6 bases). Trimming removed 5 bases from V and 1 base from J, with 12 bases in between. This CDR3 is built from 14 residues. Germline V CDR1 and CDR2: MDHEN, SYDVKM. CDR3: CASSQGGGSYEQYF. In nucleotides, the CDR3 is TGTGCCAGCAGTCAGGGTGGGGGGTCCTACGAGCAGTACTTC.